These 2 T cell receptor beta chains were sequenced from one sample in a study of T cell responses to AZD1222 COVID-19 vaccine. Measured with immunoSEQ multiplex PCR; TCRdb has only the in-frame clones, and not every one. The sample holds under 150,000 clones, 80% to 90% seen once. The sample was peripheral blood, taken on day 0 of AZD1222 vaccination. Receptor source: an adult in good health.

The chain joins TRBV3-1 (or the pseudogene TRBV3-2) to TRBJ2-3; D gene uncertain. V was trimmed by 1 base and J by 8 bases, leaving 10 bases between them. The CDR3 contains 13 residues. The germline V gene has CDR1 LGHDT and CDR2 YNNKEL (reference sequence). CDR3 protein: CASSQGRFSTQYF. Here the CDR3 DNA reads TGTGCCAGCAGCCAAGGACGATTCAGTACGCAGTATTTT.

V is TRBV9 and J is TRBJ2-3; 9 bases are a match to TRBD2. This CDR3 has 19 amino acids. Looked up from germline, CDR1 is SGDLS and CDR2 is YYNGEE. Germline trimming cut 1 base from V and 3 bases from J; bases unmatched to any gene: 15. This CDR3 reads CASSVSTLGSGRGTDTQYF. For the CDR3, the DNA is TGTGCCAGCAGCGTATCCACCCTGGGTAGCGGGAGAGGAACAGATACGCAGTATTTT. The entire variable domain, with the rest obtained from reference TRBV9 and TRBJ2-3, is as follows: DSGVTQTPKHLITATGQRVTLRCSPRSGDLSVYWYQQSLDQGLQFLIQYYNGEERAKGNILERFSAQQFPDLHSELNLSSLELGDSALYFCASSVSTLGSGRGTDTQYFGPGTRLTVL.